These T cell receptor beta chains were read from a single sample in a study of OX40 agonist ivuxolimab in advanced cancers. This table comes from immunoSEQ multiplex PCR, and its TCRdb copy is limited to in-frame clones, with some not included. The data contain about 81,000 clones, roughly 85% of them singletons. The source was CD4+ or CD8+ T cells sorted from blood, collected in a trial of the OX40 agonist ivuxolimab. The receptors come from an adult with an advanced solid tumor such as melanoma, head and neck, liver or kidney cancer. Each CDR3 is given with its conserved first and last residue. D genes are given only for firm matches. The size entry is marked missing in some rows and otherwise reads once, few, many or a size class.

clone_size: .
j_call: TRBJ1-3
d_call: TRBD1
v_call: TRBV28
cdr3_aa: CASSLWDRGRTIYF
cdr3_nt: TGTGCCAGCAGTTTATGGGACAGGGGGAGGACCATATATTTT

clone_size: .
j_call: TRBJ2-3
d_call: TRBD2
v_call: TRBV9
cdr3_aa: CASSVSTTSGRGSTSTDTQYF
cdr3_nt: TGTGCCAGCAGCGTCTCCACGACTAGCGGGAGAGGGTCTACTAGCACAGATACGCAGTATTTT

clone_size: .
j_call: TRBJ2-3
d_call: .
v_call: TRBV5-4
cdr3_aa: CASSLVLGFGTDTQYF
cdr3_nt: TGTGCCAGCAGCTTGGTTCTAGGTTTTGGGACAGATACGCAGTATTTT

clone_size: .
j_call: TRBJ1-4
d_call: TRBD1
v_call: TRBV5-6
cdr3_aa: CASSSRDSNEKLFF
cdr3_nt: TGTGCCAGCAGCTCCCGGGACAGTAATGAAAAACTGTTTTTT

clone_size: .
j_call: TRBJ2-1
d_call: .
v_call: TRBV27
cdr3_aa: CASSRVAYNEQFF
cdr3_nt: TGTGCCAGCAGTCGCGTGGCGTACAATGAGCAGTTCTTC

clone_size: .
j_call: TRBJ2-5
d_call: TRBD2
v_call: TRBV11-2
cdr3_aa: CASSLRFLAGGQETQYF
cdr3_nt: TGTGCCAGCAGCTTAAGGTTCCTAGCGGGGGGGCAAGAGACCCAGTACTTC

clone_size: .
j_call: TRBJ1-5
d_call: TRBD1
v_call: TRBV2
cdr3_aa: CASSGQGEQPQHF
cdr3_nt: TGTGCCAGCAGTGGACAGGGGGAACAGCCCCAGCATTTT

clone_size: .
j_call: TRBJ2-3
d_call: .
v_call: TRBV18
cdr3_aa: CASSPTSDTQYF
cdr3_nt: TGTGCCAGCTCACCAACCTCAGATACGCAGTATTTT

clone_size: once
j_call: TRBJ2-7
d_call: .
v_call: TRBV27
cdr3_aa: CASAPRLLGSYEQYF
cdr3_nt: TGTGCCAGCGCTCCCCGTCTACTGGGCTCCTACGAGCAGTACTTC

clone_size: .
j_call: TRBJ2-2
d_call: TRBD1
v_call: TRBV29-1
cdr3_aa: CSVGGGNTGELFF
cdr3_nt: TGCAGCGTTGGAGGGGGCAACACCGGGGAGCTGTTTTTT

clone_size: .
j_call: TRBJ1-2
d_call: .
v_call: TRBV16
cdr3_aa: CASSQSIGGWYGYTF
cdr3_nt: TGTGCCAGCAGCCAATCGATCGGGGGTTGGTATGGCTACACCTTC

clone_size: .
j_call: TRBJ2-3
d_call: TRBD2
v_call: TRBV9
cdr3_aa: CASSTSGRTDTQYF
cdr3_nt: TGTGCCAGCAGCACTAGCGGGAGGACAGATACGCAGTATTTT

clone_size: .
j_call: TRBJ2-5
d_call: TRBD1
v_call: TRBV18
cdr3_aa: CASSLQGLRETQYF
cdr3_nt: TGTGCCAGCTCACTACAGGGGTTGAGGGAGACCCAGTACTTC

clone_size: .
j_call: TRBJ2-1
d_call: TRBD2
v_call: TRBV7-9
cdr3_aa: CASSLAGRGNEQFF
cdr3_nt: TGTGCCAGCAGCCTCGCAGGGAGGGGCAATGAGCAGTTCTTC

clone_size: .
j_call: TRBJ1-1
d_call: TRBD1
v_call: TRBV5-1
cdr3_aa: CASSLTRDRGPNTEAFF
cdr3_nt: TGCGCCAGCAGCCTGACCCGGGACAGGGGGCCGAACACTGAAGCTTTCTTT

clone_size: .
j_call: TRBJ2-3
d_call: TRBD2
v_call: TRBV7-2
cdr3_aa: CASSLETSGSTQYF
cdr3_nt: TGTGCCAGCAGCTTGGAGACTAGCGGGAGTACGCAGTATTTT

clone_size: .
j_call: TRBJ2-1
d_call: TRBD2
v_call: TRBV20-1
cdr3_aa: CSARSGDEQFF
cdr3_nt: TGCAGTGCTCGTAGCGGGGATGAGCAGTTCTTC

clone_size: once
j_call: TRBJ1-1
d_call: TRBD1
v_call: TRBV15
cdr3_aa: CATFKPGQLNTEAFF
cdr3_nt: TGTGCCACATTTAAACCGGGACAGTTAAACACTGAAGCTTTCTTT

clone_size: .
j_call: TRBJ1-2
d_call: .
v_call: TRBV4-3
cdr3_aa: CASSQERGGRDGYTF
cdr3_nt: TGCGCCAGCAGCCAGGAAAGGGGGGGTAGGGATGGCTACACCTTC

clone_size: .
j_call: TRBJ1-1
d_call: .
v_call: TRBV5-3
cdr3_aa: CARSLAGGVSTEAFF
cdr3_nt: TGTGCCAGAAGCTTGGCCGGGGGAGTGAGCACTGAAGCTTTCTTT

clone_size: .
j_call: TRBJ1-3
d_call: .
v_call: TRBV15
cdr3_aa: CATSRGGAYVGNTIYF
cdr3_nt: TGTGCCACCAGCAGAGGGGGGGCTTATGTTGGAAACACCATATATTTT

clone_size: once
j_call: TRBJ2-2
d_call: .
v_call: TRBV7-9
cdr3_aa: CASSSSGLGTGELFF
cdr3_nt: TGTGCCAGCAGCTCCTCGGGGCTCGGCACCGGGGAGCTGTTTTTT